This entry concerns a single T cell receptor beta chain. Its antigen remains unidentified. The data stem from a study of cytomegalovirus exposure and HLA in healthy donors. Study information: It was reported in a later analysis that the same platform had been used for the roughly 130 validation repertoires as for the 550 to 750 first-cohort repertoires.

Per the germline V gene, CDR1 is GTSNPN and CDR2 is SVGIG (reference sequence). This CDR3 has 14 residues. V dropped 2 bases and J dropped 4 bases, with 11 bases sitting between them. TCRdb keeps only in-frame clones here, not all; method: immunoSEQ multiplex PCR. The sample yields 180,000 or so clones, around nine tenths seen once. The study, taken as a whole, reports: In vitro experiments confirmed that three CMV-associated chains were specific for CMV antigens. Some TCR beta chains (164 of them) were listed as cytomegalovirus-associated. Reported results showed that the classifier diagnosed cytomegalovirus status with high specificity and sensitivity.

V gene TRBV30 combines with J gene TRBJ2-2, with a weak D call TRBD1 (5 bases). The receptor was isolated from a man aged 25 to 40 in good health and CMV-seropositive. The specimen sequenced was PBMCs. For the CDR3, the DNA is TGTGCCTGGAGTCGACAGCAGGCCACCGGGGAGCTGTTTTTT. This codes for CAWSRQQATGELFF.